A single sample gave rise to the 3 T cell receptor beta chains below, sequenced in a study of Graves' ophthalmopathy and Graves' hyperthyroidism. Amplification from RNA transcripts yielded the TCR beta CDR3 regions. Amplification began with first-round RT-PCR using HTBI primers, then second-round multiplex PCR was performed. TCRdb passed the multiplex PCR reads through MiXCR, listing each CDR3 protein once. This table has around 400,000 distinct CDR3 sequences, around 18% appearing once. Sequencing was done on a sample of peripheral blood. Source of these receptors: a woman aged 18 to 35 with Graves' ophthalmopathy.

V gene TRBV12-3 or TRBV12-4 combines with J gene TRBJ2-5; perhaps TRBD2 as D (6 bases). The CDR3 has 17 amino acids. The germline V and J ends were trimmed by 0 bases and 0 bases, with 14 bases remaining between them. This CDR3 reads CASSLARGSRNQETQYF. The CDR3 bases are TGTGCCAGCAGTTTAGCGCGGGGTAGCCGAAACCAAGAGACCCAGTACTTC.

The rearrangement joins TRBV6-2 or TRBV6-3 to TRBJ2-7; TRBD2 matches 8 bases. Germline trimming cut 4 bases from V and 2 bases from J; bases unmatched to any gene: 10. Germline-derived CDR1 and CDR2 are MNHEY and SVGEGT. The CDR3 runs 16 residues. CDR3 region: CASSCSIGRGTYEQYF. The CDR3 coding sequence is TGTGCCAGCAGTTGCTCGATCGGGAGGGGAACCTACGAGCAGTACTTC.

The chain uses TRBV20-1 and TRBJ2-5; D gene ambiguous. Looked up from germline, CDR1 is DFQATT and CDR2 is SNEGSKA (reference sequence). The CDR3 covers 12 residues. V was trimmed by 1 base and J by 0 bases, leaving 3 bases between them. CDR3: CSARGHQETQYF. The CDR3 DNA follows: TGCAGTGCTAGAGGTCACCAAGAGACCCAGTACTTC.